The entry below gives a single T cell receptor beta chain sequence along with its context. Its target is not known. This entry comes from a study of a mutant IDH1 vaccine in newly diagnosed glioma. Study context: Before enrollment, the patients had been treated with radiotherapy alone, temozolomide alone, or both together. Most of them had received both.

The time point is: week 35, safety follow-up. Mutant IDH1 20-mer peptide, at 300 ug, made up each vaccine dose, with topical imiquimod. There were eight vaccinations for patients, given in weeks 1, 3, 5, 7, 11, 15, 19 and 23. Method: immunoSEQ multiplex PCR; TCRdb's copy keeps in-frame clones and lacks some. The repertoire includes 45,000 to 50,000 clones, 88% of them detected once, and more than 5.5% sits in the top ten. V was trimmed by 0 bases and J by 1 base, leaving 11 bases between them. The CDR3 is 16 amino acids. Germline V gene lookup returns CDR1 SGHRS and CDR2 YFSETQ. The sample in question was PBMCs, obtained from a glioma patient whose treatment included an IDH1 peptide vaccine. The receptor's source is a woman in her thirties or forties with glioma. The chain recombines TRBV5-1 with TRBJ1-3, with unresolved D. The CDR3 here is CASSLAGWDSGNTIYF. The DNA of the CDR3 is TGCGCCAGCAGCTTGGCCGGCTGGGATTCTGGAAACACCATATATTTT.